This T cell receptor beta chain came from a study of blood T cell repertoires in COVID-19. Study at large: The cDNA or gDNA used as material had been derived from T cells, B-cell-depleted T cells, or PBMCs.

Per the original data handling: Amplification with reference gene primers provided the estimates of nucleated cell counts. Some clones are missing from TCRdb's copy, which holds only in-frame ones; the method was immunoSEQ multiplex PCR. V, J and clone size were drawn from that table, and D and trimming were deduced from the DNA. The sample records approximately 240,000 clones, about 85% being singletons. The germline V gene encodes CDR1 MGHRA and CDR2 YSYEKL. With 4 bases clipped from V and 2 bases from J, the junction kept 10 bases outside the gene matches. The CDR3 has 16 residues. Only one count was recorded for this clone.

The rearrangement links TRBV4-1 to TRBJ2-7; TRBD2 aligns across 8 bases. The TCR sequence derives from a woman older than 75 with active or convalescent COVID-19. Sequenced: peripheral blood. In nucleotides, the CDR3 is TGCGCCAGCAGCCCATTAAGCGGGAGTGTAACCTACGAGCAGTACTTC. This codes for CASSPLSGSVTYEQYF.